These 26 T cell receptor beta chains were sequenced from one sample in a study of Ad26.COV2.S vaccination and SARS-CoV-2 variants. Some clones are missing from TCRdb's copy, which holds only in-frame ones; the method was immunoSEQ multiplex PCR. In the table there are around 340,000 clones, roughly 90% of which are singletons. Treatment reported: some 20 received Ad26.COV2.S at low or high dose, single or two shots; about 5 received placebo; per-sample allocation not given. Each sample was drawn 63 days after the first injection (of vaccine or placebo). The sample was peripheral blood, taken in a trial of Ad26.COV2.S vaccine versus placebo. The receptors originated from a person aged 18-60 years who received the Ad26.COV2.S COVID-19 vaccine or a placebo.

The rearrangement links TRBV9 to TRBJ2-2; unclear D gene. This CDR3 is 15 amino acids long. The V gene lost 0 bases and the J gene lost 5 bases, with 11 bases spanning the gap. From germline, CDR1 is SGDLS and CDR2 YYNGEE. CDR3 sequence: CASSVEGALTGELFF. The CDR3 DNA is TGTGCCAGCAGCGTAGAAGGAGCATTGACCGGGGAGCTGTTTTTT.

The chain employs TRBV10-2 and TRBJ1-5, with D possibly being TRBD1 (5 bases). This CDR3 has 13 amino acids. Germline values: CDR1 WSHSY, CDR2 SAAADI. V was cut by 6 bases and J by 4 bases, with 10 bases left in between. The CDR3, as DNA: TGCGCCAGCAGGGGGGTCTTGAATCAGCCCCAGCATTTT. This translates into CASRGVLNQPQHF.

The J gene is TRBJ2-5, the V gene TRBV24-1; D perhaps matches TRBD2 (6 bases). Germline V gives CDR1 KGHDR, CDR2 SFDVKD. Trimming left V 0 bases short and J 5 bases short, with 9 bases between. This CDR3 has 14 residues. The DNA of the CDR3 is TGTGCCACCAGTGATTTGGGGGGGATGGAGACCCAGTACTTC. It codes for CATSDLGGMETQYF.

The gene calls are TRBV4-3 and TRBJ2-1; 10 nucleotides match TRBD1. V lost 3 bases and J lost 8; bases outside the gene matches: 10. Per germline, CDR1 LGHNA and CDR2 YSLEER. This CDR3 contains 16 residues. The CDR3 sequence is CASSHSDRDRGDEQFF. CDR3 nucleotides: TGCGCCAGCAGCCACTCGGATAGGGACAGGGGCGATGAGCAGTTCTTC.

The rearrangement links TRBV19 to TRBJ1-3, with no clear D. The germline V gene has CDR1 LNHDA and CDR2 SQIVND (reference sequence). Trimming left V 3 bases short and J 2 bases short, with 11 bases between. The CDR3 has 15 amino acids. As DNA, the CDR3 is TGTGCCAGTAGTATTAGTCAAAAAGCTGGAAACACCATATATTTT. Protein: CASSISQKAGNTIYF.

In DNA form, the CDR3 reads TGCGCCAGCAGCCAAGATGCGGGGTATGAGACCCAGTACTTC. Translation gives CASSQDAGYETQYF. The chain uses TRBV4-3 and TRBJ2-5, with D perhaps matching TRBD2 (6 bases). The CDR3 totals 14 residues. Germline loops: CDR1 LGHNA, CDR2 YSLEER. V was cut by 0 bases and J by 5 bases, with 10 bases left in between.

In nucleotides, the CDR3 is TGTGCCAGCAGTTACCCGGGACAGGGACGTGGCTACACCTTC. Protein sequence: CASSYPGQGRGYTF. This rearrangement joins TRBV6-2 or TRBV6-3 to TRBJ1-2, with TRBD1 identical over 9 bases. After removal of 2 bases from V and 7 bases from J, the junction contained 5 bases not matched to a gene. CDR1 is MNHEY and CDR2 is SVGEGT in the germline V gene. The CDR3 runs to 14 residues.

The genes are TRBV19 and TRBJ2-5; D remains ambiguous. The CDR3 length is 13 residues. Looked up from germline, CDR1 is LNHDA and CDR2 is SQIVND (reference sequence). The V and J ends lost 4 bases and 1 base respectively, with 7 bases between them. CDR3 coding DNA: TGTGCCAGTAGTAGAGTAATCCAAGAGACCCAGTACTTC. Translation gives CASSRVIQETQYF.

The chain carries TRBV27 and TRBJ2-7, with a possible D match to TRBD2 (6 bases). Trimming took 5 bases from V and 4 from J, leaving 12 bases between them. The CDR3 is 13 residues long. From germline, CDR1 is MNHEY and CDR2 SMNVEV (reference sequence). Here the CDR3 reads CASSPGSLYEQYF. CDR3 sequence (DNA): TGTGCCAGCAGTCCCGGGAGCCTTTACGAGCAGTACTTC.

The chain links TRBV18 to TRBJ1-2; 7 bases agree with TRBD1. This CDR3 is built from 16 residues. The germline gives CDR1 KGHSH, CDR2 LQKENI. V was clipped by 3 bases and J by 8 bases; unmatched bases: 15. The DNA for the CDR3 is TGTGCCAGCTCACCGCGTCGGGACAGTTCGCTAAAGGGCTACACCTTC. Protein: CASSPRRDSSLKGYTF.

This clone was observed once. This chain connects TRBV4-3 to TRBJ1-2, with D unresolved. Per the germline V gene, CDR1 is LGHNA and CDR2 is YSLEER. The germline V and J ends were trimmed by 0 bases and 2 bases, with 10 bases remaining between them. The CDR3 loop spans 15 amino acids. The CDR3 nucleotides are TGCGCCAGCAGCCAAGAGTGGCCGGAAAACTATGGCTACACCTTC. Residues: CASSQEWPENYGYTF.

The V call is TRBV18, the J call TRBJ1-1, with D possibly being TRBD1 (6 bases). V lost 6 bases to trimming and J lost 4 bases, with 21 bases between them. The CDR3 consists of 16 residues. In germline, CDR1 is KGHSH, CDR2 LQKENI. CDR3 residues: CASSLTGPRGATEAFF. In nucleotides, the CDR3 is TGTGCCAGCTCTCTAACAGGGCCCCGCGGGGCCACTGAAGCTTTCTTT.

This clone was recorded a few times. The chain recombines TRBV12-3 or TRBV12-4 with TRBJ2-4, with no clear D. V lost 6 bases to trimming and J lost 0 bases, with 3 bases between them. The CDR3 covers 12 residues. The CDR3 reads CASREAKNIQYF. The CDR3 coding sequence is TGTGCCAGCAGGGAAGCCAAAAACATTCAGTACTTC.

Notes on this clone: The conserved closing phenylalanine or tryptophan is absent in this CDR3, likely reflecting a read error. The DNA is omitted, as the CDR3 cannot be located on it reliably, and the CDR3 follows TCRdb's listing. J is TRBJ2-7 and V is TRBV2; the DNA was not compared with TRBD2, the D call given in the table. From its first to its last residue, the CDR3 has 11 amino acids. CDR1 and CDR2 (germline): SNHLY, FYNNEI. CDR3 sequence reads: CASSLVSGLHL.

This clone appeared a few times. The rearrangement joins TRBV7-2 to TRBJ1-6, with TRBD1 as a possible D gene (5 bases). Trimming removed 4 bases from V and 10 bases from J, with 17 bases in between. Per the germline V gene, CDR1 is SGHTA and CDR2 is FQGNSA. The CDR3 totals 15 residues. CDR3 DNA: TGTGCCAGCAGCTCGAACGGGGGATTGGGATCACCCCTCCACTTT. Translation gives CASSSNGGLGSPLHF.

The V and J genes are TRBV3-1 (or the pseudogene TRBV3-2) and TRBJ1-1; D ambiguous. The CDR3 runs 14 residues. From germline, CDR1 is LGHDT and CDR2 YNNKEL (reference sequence). Trimming stripped 3 bases from V and 4 bases from J, with 12 bases between. In DNA form, the CDR3 reads TGTGCCAGCAGCCACCGAAGGGAGGCCACTGAAGCTTTCTTT. As protein: CASSHRREATEAFF.

This clone appeared a few times. This rearrangement joins TRBV7-2 to TRBJ1-5; tentatively, D is TRBD1 (5 bases). Trimming removed 1 base at V and 11 bases at J, with 15 bases between. Germline lookup yields CDR1 SGHTA and CDR2 FQGNSA. The CDR3 loop spans 14 amino acids. The CDR3 here is CASSLVKQAEAQHF. CDR3 sequence (DNA): TGTGCCAGCAGCTTAGTCAAACAGGCTGAGGCCCAGCATTTT.

The V call is TRBV3-1 (or the pseudogene TRBV3-2), the J call TRBJ2-5; weak D call: TRBD2 (6 bases). CDR3 length equals 14 residues. Trimming removed 4 bases from V and 2 bases from J, with 11 bases in between. Germline CDR1 is LGHDT and CDR2 is YNNKEL (reference sequence). CDR3 amino acids: CASSPAGGQETQYF. DNA for the CDR3: TGTGCCAGCAGCCCCGCCGGGGGACAAGAGACCCAGTACTTC.

V and J are TRBV7-8 and TRBJ1-6; 9 bases fit TRBD1. This CDR3 has 19 amino acids. V was pared by 5 bases and J by 3 bases, with 14 bases of the junction left unmatched. In germline, CDR1 is SGHVS, CDR2 FQNEAQ. DNA of the CDR3: TGTGCCAGCAGCCACCGGGACAGGGAAAGAGGGGGCTATAATTCACCCCTCCACTTT. The encoded protein is CASSHRDRERGGYNSPLHF.

In DNA form, the CDR3 reads TGCGCCAGCAGCATACAGGGGCGCACAGATACGCAGTATTTT. It is translated as CASSIQGRTDTQYF. This chain joins TRBV5-1 and TRBJ2-3, with 7 bases fitting TRBD1. V lost 4 bases, J lost 1 base, and 3 bases stayed unmatched. The CDR3 runs 14 residues. Germline V gene sequence: CDR1 SGHRS, CDR2 YFSETQ.

The V call is TRBV5-1, the J call TRBJ1-2, with unresolved D. Trimming stripped 4 bases from V and 2 bases from J, with 9 bases between. Per germline, CDR1 SGHRS and CDR2 YFSETQ. The CDR3 runs 13 residues. The DNA for the CDR3 is TGCGCCAGCAGCCATCCGGAGAACTATGGCTACACCTTC. Translated: CASSHPENYGYTF.

The chain employs TRBV4-2 and TRBJ2-1, with D possibly TRBD1 on 6 matching bases. CDR1 is LGHNA and CDR2 is YNFKEQ in the germline V gene. This CDR3 comprises 13 residues. Between the trimmed V and J ends, which lost 0 bases and 12 bases, there was a span of 12 bases. CDR3 region: CASSQEGAIGQFF. DNA of the CDR3: TGTGCCAGCAGCCAAGAGGGGGCTATTGGGCAGTTCTTC.

This clone came up a few times. V is TRBV7-8 and J is TRBJ2-7; 8 bases are a match to TRBD1. V shed 5 bases and J 2 bases; nucleotides not matched to a gene: 8. The CDR3 is 15 residues long. The germline V gene encodes CDR1 SGHVS and CDR2 FQNEAQ. This chain's CDR3 is CASSPETGGTYEQYF. The CDR3 bases are TGTGCCAGCAGCCCCGAAACAGGGGGGACCTACGAGCAGTACTTC. Based on the CDR3 plus reference TRBV7-8 and TRBJ2-7, the full variable domain is GAGVSQSPRYKVAKRGQDVALRCDPISGHVSLFWYQQALGQGPEFLTYFQNEAQLDKSGLPSDRFFAERPEGSVSTLKIQRTQQEDSAVYLCASSPETGGTYEQYFGPGTRLTVT.

The rearrangement links TRBV29-1 to TRBJ2-4; D is uncertain. V dropped 3 bases and J dropped 7 bases, with 13 bases sitting between them. Germline V lookup: CDR1 SQVTM, CDR2 ANQGSEA. The CDR3 contains 13 residues. The CDR3 nucleotides read TGCAGCGTTGAGTCCGTGGGTCGTAACATTCAGTACTTC. Translating gives CSVESVGRNIQYF.

This chain uses TRBV7-2 with TRBJ2-2, with 7 bases aligning to TRBD2. This CDR3 spans 16 amino acids. V lost 1 base and J lost 7; bases outside the gene matches: 9. CDR1 is SGHTA, CDR2 FQGNSA, per germline. This chain's CDR3 is CASSLGPSGFVGELFF. CDR3 DNA: TGTGCCAGCAGCTTAGGCCCTAGCGGATTCGTCGGGGAGCTGTTTTTT. The full variable domain, with the rest looked up from reference TRBV7-2 and TRBJ2-2, is GAGVSQSPSNKVTEKGKDVELRCDPISGHTALYWYRQSLGQGLEFLIYFQGNSAPDKSGLPSDRFSAERTGGSVSTLTIQRTQQEDSAVYLCASSLGPSGFVGELFFGEGSRLTVL.

The chain carries TRBV7-9 and TRBJ1-2; TRBD1 might be the D (5 bases). The CDR3 spans 13 residues. V was trimmed by 5 bases and J by 6 bases, leaving 13 bases between them. The germline CDR1 and CDR2 sequences are SEHNR and FQNEAQ (reference sequence). The CDR3 nucleotides read TGTGCCAGCAGCCTAGGAGGGGCAAATGGCTACACCTTC. It codes for CASSLGGANGYTF. Based on the CDR3 plus reference TRBV7-9 and TRBJ1-2, the full variable domain is DTGVSQNPRHKITKRGQNVTFRCDPISEHNRLYWYRQTLGQGPEFLTYFQNEAQLEKSRLLSDRFSAERPKGSFSTLEIQRTEQGDSAMYLCASSLGGANGYTFGSGTRLTVV.